A selection of T cell receptor beta chains follows, all from one sample in a study of somatic mutations in cytotoxic T cells in rheumatoid arthritis. Measured with immunoSEQ multiplex PCR; TCRdb has only the in-frame clones, and not every one. There are about 20,000 clones in the sample; about 80% occur only once, and 28% lies in the top ten. The sequenced sample was CD8+ T cells sorted from blood. These receptors came from an adult with rheumatoid arthritis. Each CDR3 is given with its conserved first and last residue. The order of the fields is J gene, clone size, D gene, V gene, CDR3 DNA, CDR3 protein. D genes are given only for firm matches. Clone size, where shown, is once, few, many, or a class for clones that have expanded.

>TRBJ2-1|-|TRBD2|TRBV4-2
TGTGCCAGCGAATGGGGACTAGCGGGATCCTACAATGAGCAGTTCTTC
CASEWGLAGSYNEQFF
>TRBJ1-2|-|-|TRBV21-1
TGTGCCAGCAGCAAAGTTGGGGCTAACTATGGCTACACCTTC
CASSKVGANYGYTF
>TRBJ1-2|once|-|TRBV27
TGTGCCAGCAGTCACGAGTGGGGGGCCCCTAACTATGGCTACACCTTC
CASSHEWGAPNYGYTF
>TRBJ2-1|-|-|TRBV11-2
TGTGCCAGCAGCTTGCCGGGGGAGCAGTTCTTC
CASSLPGEQFF
>TRBJ1-1|-|TRBD1|TRBV27
TGTGCCAGCAGGTTAGGGACAGGGGGCCATGAAGCTTTCTTT
CASRLGTGGHEAFF
>TRBJ2-1|-|-|TRBV7-6
TGTGCCAGCAGCTTAGCTTTTCTGGAGGGACAAGCCTACAATGAGCAGTTCTTC
CASSLAFLEGQAYNEQFF
>TRBJ2-1|-|TRBD2|TRBV28
TGTGCCAGCAGTTTATCCGGGACTAGCGGGAGGAATGAGCAGTTCTTC
CASSLSGTSGRNEQFF
>TRBJ1-2|-|TRBD1|TRBV9
TGTGCCAGCAGCGTAGATGGGACAGGCTACTATGGCTACACCTTC
CASSVDGTGYYGYTF
>TRBJ1-1|-|-|TRBV19
TGTGCCAGTAGTGTCGGGACGAACACTGAAGCTTTCTTT
CASSVGTNTEAFF
>TRBJ2-1|-|-|TRBV4-1
TGCGCCAGCAGCCAAGAGGTTCAGGGGAGCTACAATGAGCAGTTCTTC
CASSQEVQGSYNEQFF
>TRBJ2-2|-|-|TRBV27
TGTGCCAGCAGTCACCCGGGGGTCGGGGAGCTGTTTTTT
CASSHPGVGELFF
>TRBJ2-7|-|-|TRBV28
TGTGCCAGTGGACTGCGGGACTCAACCTACGAGCAGTACTTC
CASGLRDSTYEQYF
>TRBJ2-1|-|-|TRBV27
TGTGCCAGCAGACCGGACGAGATTTACAATGAGCAGTTCTTC
CASRPDEIYNEQFF
>TRBJ2-3|once|TRBD2|TRBV6-4
TGTGCCAGCAGCTCTCGGGCGGGAGAGACAGATACGCAGTATTTT
CASSSRAGETDTQYF
>TRBJ1-5|-|TRBD1|TRBV5-4
TGTGCCAGCAGCCCAGGGGGCGATCAGCCCCAGCATTTT
CASSPGGDQPQHF
>TRBJ2-7|-|-|TRBV13
TGTGCCAGCAGCTTAGACCAGACGGGACATAGGGAGCAGTACTTC
CASSLDQTGHREQYF
>TRBJ2-6|-|TRBD1|TRBV6-5
TGTGCCAGCAGTTACCAGGGGGCGGGAGGGGCCAACGTCCTGACTTTC
CASSYQGAGGANVLTF
>TRBJ2-3|-|-|TRBV7-2
TGTGCCAGCAGCTCCAGGGCACTACCCTTGACGGGCACAGATACGCAGTATTTT
CASSSRALPLTGTDTQYF
>TRBJ1-5|-|TRBD1|TRBV13
TGTGCCAGCAGCCGCGGCAGGGGGAGACAGCCCCAGCATTTT
CASSRGRGRQPQHF
>TRBJ2-7|-|TRBD2|TRBV6-6
TGTGCCAGCAGCAAAACTAGCGAAGGGGACGAGCAGTACTTC
CASSKTSEGDEQYF
>TRBJ1-1|-|-|TRBV19
TGTGCCAGTAGTTGGGTTCTGGAGGCTGAAGCTTTCTTT
CASSWVLEAEAFF
>TRBJ2-1|-|TRBD1|TRBV11-3
TGTGCCAGCAGACGGGACAGAATTTACAATGAGCAGTTCTTC
CASRRDRIYNEQFF
>TRBJ2-5|-|-|TRBV15
TGTGCCACCAGCAGCATCCACGAAGTGGAGACCCAGTACTTC
CATSSIHEVETQYF
>TRBJ2-2|-|TRBD1|TRBV6-1
TGTGCCAGCAGTGAAGGGACAGGGGGCACCGGGGAGCTGTTTTTT
CASSEGTGGTGELFF
>TRBJ2-2|-|-|TRBV5-1
TGCGCCAGCAGCTTGGGAGCCCCCGGGGAGCTGTTTTTT
CASSLGAPGELFF
>TRBJ2-1|-|-|TRBV28
TGTGCCAGCAGTTTTGCGGGTAATGAGCAGTTCTTC
CASSFAGNEQFF
>TRBJ1-1|-|TRBD1|TRBV27
TGTGCCAGCAGTTCACAGGGGGCAGAGGCTTTCTTT
CASSSQGAEAFF
>TRBJ1-6|-|TRBD1|TRBV7-9
TGTGCCAGCAGCTCCCGGGACAGCTCCTATAATTCACCCCTCCACTTT
CASSSRDSSYNSPLHF
>TRBJ2-5|-|TRBD2|TRBV4-2
TGTGCCAGCAGCCAAGGGCCGGGGGGGCTGGAGACCCAGTACTTC
CASSQGPGGLETQYF
>TRBJ2-3|-|-|TRBV9
TGTGCCAGCAGCGTAGTGGTCGCGGGGGCCCTCACAGATACGCAGTATTTT
CASSVVVAGALTDTQYF
>TRBJ2-7|few|-|TRBV5-6
TGTGCCAGCAGCTTCCGGGGCTCCTACGAGCAGTACTTC
CASSFRGSYEQYF
>TRBJ2-7|-|TRBD2|TRBV11-3
TGTGCCAGCAGCTCCAGACTAGCCGGTGAGCAGTACTTC
CASSSRLAGEQYF
>TRBJ1-3|-|-|TRBV14
TGTGCCAGCAGCCATGCGGGAGATGGAAACACCATATATTTT
CASSHAGDGNTIYF
>TRBJ1-2|-|-|TRBV11-2
TGTGCCAGCAGCTTAGTTAACAGGGAAGGCTATGGCTACACCTTC
CASSLVNREGYGYTF
>TRBJ1-2|-|TRBD1|TRBV28
TGTGCCAGCAGTTTAGGGGACAGGAACTATGGCTACACCTTC
CASSLGDRNYGYTF
>TRBJ2-2|few|-|TRBV15
TGTGCCACCAGCGGACGGGACTCTCACGGGGAGCTGTTTTTT
CATSGRDSHGELFF
>TRBJ2-2|once|-|TRBV27
TGTGCCAGCAGTTGGGCTATCACCGGGGAGCTGTTTTTT
CASSWAITGELFF
>TRBJ2-7|-|-|TRBV2
TGTGCCAGCATCCCCCCCCGGGTCAGCGGGTACCCCTACGAGCAGTACTTC
CASIPPRVSGYPYEQYF
>TRBJ1-1|-|-|TRBV5-1
TGCGCCAGCACCCTGGAGGGGGGCGCTGAAGCTTTCTTT
CASTLEGGAEAFF
>TRBJ2-3|-|-|TRBV15
TGTGCCGCCGGAGAGGGCGATACGCAGTATTTT
CAAGEGDTQYF
>TRBJ1-2|-|TRBD1|TRBV9
TGTGCCAGCAGCGGAGCCCGGGGACAGGGCTATGGCTACACCTTC
CASSGARGQGYGYTF
>TRBJ2-5|few|TRBD2|TRBV9
TGTGCCAGCAGCGTGCTAGCGGGACAAGAGACCCAGTACTTC
CASSVLAGQETQYF
>TRBJ2-7|-|-|TRBV19
TGTATGGGAATTAAAGCCTACGAGCAGTACTTC
CMGIKAYEQYF
>TRBJ2-3|-|-|TRBV2
TGTGCCATCCCAAAGCAGGACGGGGCCGAAGATACGCAGTATTTT
CAIPKQDGAEDTQYF
>TRBJ2-1|-|-|TRBV4-2
TGTGCCAGCAGCCACATAAATGAGCAGTTCTTC
CASSHINEQFF
>TRBJ2-2|-|-|TRBV13
TGTGCCAGCAGCTTAGTAGGGAAGCCCGGGGAGCTGTTTTTT
CASSLVGKPGELFF